The 18 T cell receptor beta chains reported below all come from one sample, sequenced in a study of T cell responses to AZD1222 COVID-19 vaccine. The protocol was immunoSEQ multiplex PCR, while the TCRdb copy is restricted to in-frame clones and leaves out a portion. The repertoire has about 160,000 clones, about 91% of them found once; the top ten carry roughly 4.4%. Sequenced material: peripheral blood, taken on day 0 of MenACWY control vaccination. The receptor set was obtained from an adult in good health.

The CDR3 loop is CASSVAGGARSSYNEQFF. The CDR3, as DNA: TGTGCCAGCAGCGTAGCGGGAGGCGCGCGGAGCTCCTACAATGAGCAGTTCTTC. The chain links TRBV9 to TRBJ2-1; 7 bases agree with TRBD2. The V gene end was trimmed by 0 bases and the J gene end by 0 bases; junction bases not matched to a gene: 9. Germline CDR1 SGDLS, CDR2 YYNGEE. This CDR3 is 18 amino acids long.

This clone was detected once. CDR3 DNA: TGTGCCAGCAGCTTATTAGGGACAGCGAACTATGGCTACACCTTC. Its translation is CASSLLGTANYGYTF. J is TRBJ1-2 and V is TRBV7-9; 7 bases map to TRBD1. The trim removed 2 bases at V and 2 bases at J, leaving 5 bases unmatched. The length of the CDR3 is 15 residues. The germline V gene has CDR1 SEHNR and CDR2 FQNEAQ (reference sequence).

The V and J genes are TRBV5-1 and TRBJ1-1, with D perhaps TRBD1 (6 bases). Germline CDR1 and CDR2: SGHRS and YFSETQ. The CDR3 extends over 14 amino acids. Trimming stripped 0 bases from V and 5 bases from J, with 11 bases between. In nucleotides, the CDR3 is TGCGCCAGCAGCTTGGCCTGGGGACAAACTGAAGCTTTCTTT. Protein: CASSLAWGQTEAFF.

The chain recombines TRBV30 with TRBJ2-2; no firm D call. The germline V gene encodes CDR1 GTSNPN and CDR2 SVGIG (reference sequence). The length of the CDR3 is 14 residues. Trimming cost V 0 bases and J 4 bases, with 9 bases left between them. The CDR3 loop is CAWSVLVSTGELFF. The CDR3 DNA reads as TGTGCCTGGAGTGTTTTAGTGAGCACCGGGGAGCTGTTTTTT. Full variable domain (rest looked up from reference TRBV30 and TRBJ2-2): SQTIHQWPATLVQPVGSPLSLECTVEGTSNPNLYWYRQAAGRGLQLLFYSVGIGQISSEVPQNLSASRPQDRQFILSSKKLLLSDSGFYLCAWSVLVSTGELFFGEGSRLTVL.

This clone was seen a single time. Other DNA sequences within the sample encode an identical CDR3. The V call is TRBV29-1, the J call TRBJ2-7; 9 bases fit TRBD1. In germline, CDR1 is SQVTM, CDR2 ANQGSEA. The CDR3 sequence is 12 residues long. Trimming at V came to 6 bases and at J to 4 bases, leaving 4 bases not matched to a gene. In DNA, the CDR3 is TGCAGCGTCTTGACAGGGGGGTACGAGCAGTACTTC. It specifies CSVLTGGYEQYF.

V gene TRBV30 combines with J gene TRBJ2-4; TRBD2 is a possible D gene (7 bases). This CDR3 has 15 residues. The V gene lost 2 bases and the J gene lost 8 bases, with 19 bases spanning the gap. CDR1 and CDR2 from the germline V gene are GTSNPN and SVGIG (reference sequence). The CDR3 nucleotides read TGTGCCTGGAGTCCCCTAGGGGGAGGGCCGTACATTCAGTACTTC. Translation: CAWSPLGGGPYIQYF.

The V gene is TRBV15, the J gene TRBJ2-7; TRBD1 matches 8 bases. The CDR3 is 17 residues long. Germline V gives CDR1 LNHNV, CDR2 YYDKDF (reference sequence). V lost 0 bases and J lost 0; bases outside the gene matches: 7. The CDR3 region is CATSRDLPGQVSYEQYF. In DNA, the CDR3 is TGTGCCACCAGCAGAGACCTTCCGGGACAGGTCTCCTACGAGCAGTACTTC. Looking up the rest from reference TRBV15 and TRBJ2-7 gives the full variable domain: DAMVIQNPRYQVTQFGKPVTLSCSQTLNHNVMYWYQQKSSQAPKLLFHYYDKDFNNEADTPDNFQSRRPNTSFCFLDIRSPGLGDTAMYLCATSRDLPGQVSYEQYFGPGTRLTVT.

The CDR3 DNA reads TGTGCCAGCAGTGAAGGCCAACGGACTAGCGCCCACGGGGAGACCCAGTACTTC. Protein: CASSEGQRTSAHGETQYF. The V and J genes are TRBV25-1 and TRBJ2-5, with TRBD2 identical over 9 bases. Germline CDR1 is MGHDK and CDR2 is SYGVNS. There are 18 residues in the CDR3. Trimming took 2 bases from V and 5 from J; bases not matched to a gene: 15.

The chain uses TRBV28 and TRBJ1-3; D unresolved. V lost 3 bases and J 2 bases, leaving 14 bases between the germline ends. There are 16 residues in the CDR3. Germline lookup yields CDR1 MDHEN and CDR2 SYDVKM. CDR3 in DNA: TGTGCCAGCAGTTTTGATACAGTGTCGACTGGAAACACCATATATTTT. Its protein product is CASSFDTVSTGNTIYF.

This rearrangement joins TRBV11-3 to TRBJ2-6, with 8 bases that match TRBD1. CDR3 size: 17 residues. Germline V gene data show CDR1 as SGHNT and CDR2 as YENEEA. J gave up 0 bases and V 3 bases, and 4 bases lay outside the gene matches. In DNA, the CDR3 is TGTGCCAGCAGCTTTTCAGGGGGCCACTCTGGGGCCAACGTCCTGACTTTC. It codes for CASSFSGGHSGANVLTF.

The V gene is TRBV15, the J gene TRBJ1-2; TRBD1 matches 7 bases. Germline-derived CDR1 and CDR2 are LNHNV and YYDKDF (reference sequence). Unmatched junction bases numbered 11, after V lost 0 bases and J lost 4 bases. This CDR3 region has 17 residues. CDR3 region: CATSRDMAGGFSYGYTF. The CDR3, as DNA: TGTGCCACCAGCAGAGACATGGCAGGGGGTTTCTCCTATGGCTACACCTTC.

This rearrangement joins TRBV5-1 to TRBJ2-4, with 8 bases matching TRBD1. The length of the CDR3 is 15 residues. V lost 1 base to trimming and J lost 6 bases; unmatched junction nucleotides: 6. The germline gives CDR1 SGHRS, CDR2 YFSETQ. The CDR3 region has the DNA TGCGCCAGCAGCTTGCCACAGGGGGGAACAAACATTCAGTACTTC. Translation: CASSLPQGGTNIQYF.

The chain combines TRBV6-5 with TRBJ2-7; TRBD2 matches 9 bases. The CDR3 has 13 residues. The V gene's germline CDR1 is MNHEY and CDR2 SVGAGI. V gave up 8 bases and J gave up 1 base; unmatched junction bases: 3. CDR3 in DNA: TGTGCCAGCGTACTAGCGGGTTCCTACGAGCAGTACTTC. Its protein is CASVLAGSYEQYF.

This clone was recorded once. The CDR3 protein is CASSGGTENNSPLHF. CDR3 DNA sequence: TGTGCCAGCAGCGGCGGGACCGAGAATAATTCACCCCTCCACTTT. The chain has TRBV9 and TRBJ1-6, with D tentatively TRBD1 (5 bases). Trimming removed 3 bases at V and 5 bases at J, with 12 bases between. Germline V gene data show CDR1 as SGDLS and CDR2 as YYNGEE. The CDR3 totals 15 residues.

This chain connects TRBV14 to TRBJ2-7; 8 nucleotides line up with TRBD1. The CDR3 totals 12 residues. V shed 8 bases, J shed 3 bases, and the junction held 3 bases outside the gene matches. Germline V gene lookup returns CDR1 SGHDN and CDR2 FVKESK. As DNA, the CDR3 is TGTGCCAGCGGACAGGGATTCTACGAGCAGTACTTC. Encoded protein: CASGQGFYEQYF.

The V gene is TRBV19, the J gene TRBJ2-6; tentative D call: TRBD1 (7 bases). Germline V CDR1 and CDR2: LNHDA, SQIVND (reference sequence). Trimming took off 8 bases at V and 2 bases at J, with 13 bases between the two ends. The CDR3 has 15 residues. The CDR3 sequence is CASGTGEAGANVLTF. The CDR3 bases are TGTGCCAGTGGCACAGGGGAGGCTGGGGCCAACGTCCTGACTTTC. Full variable domain (outside the CDR3, taken from reference TRBV19 and TRBJ2-6): DGGITQSPKYLFRKEGQNVTLSCEQNLNHDAMYWYRQDPGQGLRLIYYSQIVNDFQKGDIAEGYSVSREKKESFPLTVTSAQKNPTAFYLCASGTGEAGANVLTFGAGSRLTVL.

The chain uses TRBV11-2 and TRBJ1-2, with 8 bases lining up with TRBD1. The CDR3 loop spans 13 amino acids. With 3 bases clipped from V and 8 bases from J, the junction kept 5 bases outside the gene matches. The germline gives CDR1 SGHAT, CDR2 FQNNGV. In DNA form, the CDR3 reads TGTGCCAGCAGCTTGGGCAGGGGGCGGGGCTACACCTTC. This sequence encodes CASSLGRGRGYTF.

The rearrangement links TRBV2 to TRBJ1-4; the match to TRBD1 covers 10 bases. CDR3 size: 15 residues. Germline trimming cut 5 bases from V and 5 bases from J; bases unmatched to any gene: 5. Germline CDR1 and CDR2: SNHLY and FYNNEI. Here the CDR3 reads CASSFGTGVNEKLFF. Written as DNA, the CDR3 is TGTGCCAGCAGTTTCGGGACAGGGGTAAATGAAAAACTGTTTTTT.